The 20 T cell receptor beta chains in this list originate from one sample, sequenced in a study of cytomegalovirus exposure and HLA in healthy donors. Researchers ran the PCR with 60 Vbeta and 13 Jbeta primers. The method was immunoSEQ multiplex PCR; TCRdb's version includes in-frame clones alone and lacks a portion of them. This table has more than 80,000 clones, 80% to 90% appearing once. The sample consisted of PBMCs. Receptors were obtained from a middle-aged man in good health and CMV-seronegative.

The gene calls are TRBV25-1 and TRBJ1-1; no reliable D call. The CDR3 length is 14 residues. The ends were cut back, 5 bases at V and 5 bases at J, with 15 bases in the middle. Germline values: CDR1 MGHDK, CDR2 SYGVNS. DNA of the CDR3: TGTGCCAGCAGTAATCTGGGAGGGTGGACTGAAGCTTTCTTT. It specifies CASSNLGGWTEAFF.

The chain recombines TRBV6-6 with TRBJ1-4; 7 bases match TRBD1. The CDR3 is made up of 15 amino acids. Germline assignment: CDR1 MNHNY and CDR2 SVGAGI (reference sequence). J was trimmed by 8 bases and V by 2 bases; bases with no gene match: 8. For the CDR3, the DNA is TGTGCCAGCAGTTACGCCAGGGGGTTCGGGGAAAAACTGTTTTTT. Amino acid sequence: CASSYARGFGEKLFF.

V usage is TRBV2 and J usage is TRBJ1-1; 8 bases line up with TRBD1. The CDR3 has 11 residues. The V segment lost 6 bases and the J segment 10 bases; nucleotides outside the gene matches: 4. CDR1 and CDR2 from the germline V gene are SNHLY and FYNNEI. The chain's CDR3 is CASSQGAGAFF. The CDR3 region has the DNA TGTGCCAGCAGCCAGGGGGCAGGAGCTTTCTTT.

The chain employs TRBV27 and TRBJ1-6, with D unclear. Between the trimmed V and J ends, which lost 2 bases and 7 bases, there was a span of 15 bases. The germline CDR1 and CDR2 sequences are MNHEY and SMNVEV (reference sequence). This CDR3 comprises 16 residues. CDR3 loop: CASSLTVGAPNSPLHF. The DNA for the CDR3 is TGTGCCAGCAGTTTAACGGTAGGAGCGCCAAATTCACCCCTCCACTTT.

V and J are TRBV27 and TRBJ1-1; 7 bases are shared with TRBD1. Germline V lookup: CDR1 MNHEY, CDR2 SMNVEV (reference sequence). The V gene end was trimmed by 7 bases and the J gene end by 3 bases; junction bases not matched to a gene: 11. The CDR3 contains 15 residues. This CDR3 reads CASTFTGEWDTEAFF. The CDR3 region has the DNA TGTGCCAGCACCTTCACAGGGGAGTGGGACACTGAAGCTTTCTTT.

The rearrangement links TRBV7-6 to TRBJ2-1, with 15 bases lining up with TRBD2. Germline CDR1 is SGHVS and CDR2 is FNYEAQ. After removal of 4 bases from V and 7 bases from J, the junction contained 5 bases not matched to a gene. The CDR3 covers 16 residues. DNA for the CDR3: TGTGCCAGCAGCTCCGGACTAGCGGGGGGGGGAAATGAGCAGTTCTTC. It yields the protein CASSSGLAGGGNEQFF.

The CDR3 region is CASSELAGVTDTQYF. CDR3 nucleotides: TGTGCCAGCAGCGAACTAGCGGGGGTAACAGATACGCAGTATTTT. The rearrangement uses TRBV7-9 and TRBJ2-3; 11 bases map to TRBD2. V lost 5 bases, J lost 3 bases, and 4 bases stayed unmatched. Per germline, CDR1 SEHNR and CDR2 FQNEAQ (reference sequence). The CDR3 runs to 15 residues.

The CDR3 DNA reads TGTGCCAGCTCTCCAAGGGGGAGCGAGGAAAAACTGTTTTTT. Amino acid sequence: CASSPRGSEEKLFF. The chain employs TRBV6-6 and TRBJ1-4; D possibly corresponds to TRBD1 (6 bases). Trimming pared 8 bases from V and 8 bases from J, leaving 18 bases between. Germline V gives CDR1 MNHNY, CDR2 SVGAGI (reference sequence). The CDR3 sequence is 14 residues long.

The CDR3 nucleotides read TGTGCCAGCAGTTCGGTCGTCGCCGGGAGGACGAACTATGGCTACACCTTC. This translates into CASSSVVAGRTNYGYTF. The rearrangement links TRBV28 to TRBJ1-2; D is ambiguous. CDR1 is MDHEN and CDR2 is SYDVKM in the germline V gene. The V and J ends lost 4 bases and 2 bases respectively, with 20 bases between them. The CDR3 is 17 residues long.

In its sample, this clone was seen once. This chain uses TRBV6-5 with TRBJ2-3; 8 nucleotides line up with TRBD1. The junction had 6 bases not matched to a gene; V was cut back by 6 bases and J by 1 base. The CDR3 has 15 amino acids. Germline CDR1 reads MNHEY; CDR2 reads SVGAGI. CDR3 residues: CASRMDRDRTDTQYF. The CDR3, as DNA: TGTGCCAGCAGGATGGACAGGGATCGCACAGATACGCAGTATTTT.

The V call is TRBV4-3, the J call TRBJ2-7; D call uncertain. The CDR3 runs 16 residues. With 0 bases removed from V and 2 bases from J, the gap between germline ends came to 14 bases. Germline V gives CDR1 LGHNA, CDR2 YSLEER. This chain's CDR3 is CASSQDMEKVAYEQYF. The CDR3 DNA follows: TGCGCCAGCAGCCAAGATATGGAGAAGGTGGCCTACGAGCAGTACTTC.

The chain combines TRBV6-6 with TRBJ2-1; 7 positions agree with TRBD2. With V trimmed by 5 bases and J by 13 bases, 5 bases remained unmatched. The CDR3 is made up of 11 amino acids. Looked up from germline, CDR1 is MNHNY and CDR2 is SVGAGI (reference sequence). CDR3 amino acids: CASSQPGLQFF. The DNA of the CDR3 is TGTGCCAGCAGTCAGCCGGGACTACAGTTCTTC.

V and J are TRBV30 and TRBJ2-2; D is perhaps TRBD1 (6 bases). V was shortened by 5 bases and J by 7 bases, with 14 bases between the two germline ends. The germline V gene has CDR1 GTSNPN and CDR2 SVGIG (reference sequence). The length of the CDR3 is 13 residues. The CDR3 nucleotides are TGTGCCTGGCTCGAGGGGGTCCGCGGGGAGCTGTTTTTT. Translated: CAWLEGVRGELFF.

This chain links TRBV5-4 with TRBJ2-5; TRBD2 is a possible D gene (5 bases). The V gene's germline CDR1 is SGHNT and CDR2 YYREEE (reference sequence). The CDR3 has 13 amino acids. Trimming pared 4 bases from V and 5 bases from J, leaving 12 bases between. CDR3 sequence (DNA): TGTGCCAGCAGCACTAATTCGGGGGAGACCCAGTACTTC. This codes for CASSTNSGETQYF. The whole variable domain, filled in from reference TRBV5-4 and TRBJ2-5, reads ETGVTQSPTHLIKTRGQQVTLRCSSQSGHNTVSWYQQALGQGPQFIFQYYREEENGRGNFPPRFSGLQFPNYSSELNVNALELDDSALYLCASSTNSGETQYFGPGTRLLVL.

The chain uses TRBV19 and TRBJ2-5; 9 bases are a match to TRBD2. Per the germline V gene, CDR1 is LNHDA and CDR2 is SQIVND (reference sequence). The CDR3 spans 13 residues. V lost 10 bases to trimming and J lost 2 bases; unmatched junction nucleotides: 5. CDR3 region: CATSRGGQETQYF. As DNA, the CDR3 is TGTGCCACATCGCGGGGGGGACAAGAGACCCAGTACTTC.

The CDR3 DNA follows: TGTGCCAGCAGCTCCGGGGTGAGCACAGATACGCAGTATTTT. It yields the protein CASSSGVSTDTQYF. This sequence joins TRBV7-2 and TRBJ2-3, with D possibly being TRBD2 (5 bases). Trimming stripped 4 bases from V and 0 bases from J, with 8 bases between. The germline V gene has CDR1 SGHTA and CDR2 FQGNSA. This CDR3 has 14 amino acids.

The chain combines TRBV5-6 with TRBJ1-4; D may be TRBD1 (5 bases). CDR3 size: 12 residues. Germline V lookup: CDR1 SGHDT, CDR2 YYEEEE. V was cut by 5 bases and J by 8 bases, with 10 bases left in between. The CDR3 nucleotides are TGTGCCAGCAGTTTCTACAGGGAAAAACTGTTTTTT. Amino acids: CASSFYREKLFF.

This clone was counted only a few times. This chain uses TRBV5-6 with TRBJ2-3, with 8 bases lining up with TRBD1. The germline V gene has CDR1 SGHDT and CDR2 YYEEEE. Trimming cost V 2 bases and J 1 base; bases outside gene matches: 0. This CDR3 contains 14 residues. As DNA, the CDR3 is TGTGCCAGCAGCTTACAGGGGGGCACAGATACGCAGTATTTT. Protein product: CASSLQGGTDTQYF.

Notes on this clone: An end of the junction does not agree with germline; a read error may underlie this. The gene calls are TRBV7-7 and TRBJ1-5; D gene unclear. CDR1 and CDR2 from the germline V gene are SSHAT and FNYEAQ (reference sequence). The CDR3 runs to 14 residues. The CDR3, as DNA: TGTGCTAGCAGCTTAGTTTCTGAGAATCAGCCCCAGCATTTT. Translating it yields CASSLVSENQPQHF. The whole variable domain, remainder taken from reference TRBV7-7 and TRBJ1-5, is GAGVSQSPRYKVTKRGQDVTLRCDPISSHATLYWYQQALGQGPEFLTYFNYEAQPDKSGLPSDRFSAERPEGSISTLTIQRTEQRDSAMYRCASSLVSENQPQHFGDGTRLSIL.

This clone turned up a few times. The CDR3 DNA is TGTGCCACCAGCAGAGATCAGGCCGGGGGCACCATATATTTT. Amino acids: CATSRDQAGGTIYF. The J gene is TRBJ1-3, the V gene TRBV15; D may be TRBD1 (5 bases). The CDR3 runs to 14 residues. Per germline, CDR1 LNHNV and CDR2 YYDKDF (reference sequence). V was trimmed by 0 bases and J by 9 bases, leaving 12 bases between them.